The sequence of this TCR beta chain was determined in a study of blood T cell repertoires in COVID-19. Sequencing used immunoSEQ multiplex PCR; TCRdb keeps in-frame clones, though not all of them. The sample carries 350,000 to 450,000 clones, about 88% recorded once. This CDR3 has 15 residues. Germline loops: CDR1 LGHNT, CDR2 FRNRAP. V gave up 6 bases and J gave up 7 bases; unmatched junction bases: 8. Sequenced input: peripheral blood. The chain joins TRBV12-5 to TRBJ2-1; 11 positions match TRBD2. This clonotype originated in a woman aged 55-69 years with COVID-19, enrolled during active disease. The CDR3: CASGTPSGGWNEQFF. As DNA, the CDR3 is TGTGCTAGTGGAACTCCTAGCGGGGGGTGGAATGAGCAGTTCTTC.